Presented here are 16 T cell receptor beta chains from one specimen sequenced in a study of shared clonotypes between healthy human individuals. Clones were read by immunoSEQ multiplex PCR, and TCRdb kept only the in-frame ones, dropping some. The sample yields 2 million to 3 million clones, 93% seen once. Sequencing input: naive CD4+ T cells from PBMCs. Subset defined: CD45RA+ positively selected. These receptor sequences come from a man between 18 and 35 years old in good health. Some clones in this sample may be carry-over from other donors' samples.

The chain combines TRBV29-1 with TRBJ2-1; either TRBD1 or TRBD2 may fit D (5 bases each). Between the trimmed V and J ends, which lost 5 bases and 8 bases, there was a span of 7 bases. This CDR3 has 10 residues. CDR1 SQVTM and CDR2 ANQGSEA come from the germline V gene. The CDR3, as DNA: TGCAGCGTTCGGGGACATGAGCAGTTCTTC. This translates into CSVRGHEQFF.

The chain is built from TRBV4-3 and TRBJ2-1; TRBD2 aligns across 10 bases. Trimming removed 3 bases from V and 14 bases from J; junction bases left unmatched: 7. Germline V lookup: CDR1 LGHNA, CDR2 YSLEER. The CDR3 covers 13 residues. The CDR3 loop reads CASSQVLAGEEFF. CDR3 bases: TGCGCCAGCAGCCAGGTCCTAGCGGGGGAGGAGTTCTTC.

This sequence joins TRBV7-2 and TRBJ2-5; D remains unclear. V was pared by 1 base and J by 4 bases, with 13 bases between. Germline V gene lookup returns CDR1 SGHTA and CDR2 FQGNSA. The CDR3 runs to 15 residues. As DNA, the CDR3 is TGTGCCAGCAGCTTAGTGGTGGGTACGGGAGAGACCCAGTACTTC. This gives the protein CASSLVVGTGETQYF.

The chain couples TRBV29-1 to TRBJ2-2; D is tentatively TRBD1 or TRBD2 (6 bases each). Between the trimmed V and J ends, which lost 7 bases and 6 bases, there was a span of 18 bases. Germline V gives CDR1 SQVTM, CDR2 ANQGSEA. This CDR3 contains 14 residues. CDR3 bases: TGCAGCGCTGGGAGGCAGGGGTCACCCGGGGAGCTGTTTTTT. This sequence encodes CSAGRQGSPGELFF.

V is TRBV5-6 and J is TRBJ2-7; perhaps TRBD2 as D (6 bases). The CDR3 spans 15 residues. The V gene's germline CDR1 is SGHDT and CDR2 YYEEEE. The V and J ends lost 0 bases and 5 bases respectively, with 15 bases between them. The CDR3 coding sequence is TGTGCCAGCAGCTTGGATTGGGGGGTTTTGGACGAGCAGTACTTC. Translating it yields CASSLDWGVLDEQYF. Combining the CDR3 with reference TRBV5-6 and TRBJ2-7 gives the whole variable domain DAGVTQSPTHLIKTRGQQVTLRCSPKSGHDTVSWYQQALGQGPQFIFQYYEEEERQRGNFPDRFSGHQFPNYSSELNVNALLLGDSALYLCASSLDWGVLDEQYFGPGTRLTVT.

The rearrangement uses TRBV5-6 and TRBJ2-7, with 11 nucleotides matching TRBD2. The V segment lost 1 base and the J segment 1 base; nucleotides outside the gene matches: 4. This CDR3 has 16 amino acids. Germline V gene lookup returns CDR1 SGHDT and CDR2 YYEEEE. This CDR3 is CASSLKTSGTSYEQYF. The CDR3 region has the DNA TGTGCCAGCAGCTTGAAGACTAGCGGGACGTCCTACGAGCAGTACTTC.

Written as DNA, the CDR3 is TGTGCCAGCAGCGCAACAGGAGTCTACGAGCAGTACTTC. It encodes CASSATGVYEQYF. V gene TRBV11-1 combines with J gene TRBJ2-7; tentatively, D is TRBD1 (5 bases). Germline values: CDR1 SGHAT, CDR2 FQDESV (reference sequence). The length of the CDR3 is 13 residues. Trimming stripped 5 bases from V and 3 bases from J, with 11 bases between.

This sequence joins TRBV2 and TRBJ2-1, with D maybe TRBD1 (5 bases). Per the germline V gene, CDR1 is SNHLY and CDR2 is FYNNEI. The CDR3 has 12 residues. V was trimmed by 3 bases and J by 7 bases, leaving 7 bases between them. The CDR3 nucleotides read TGTGCCAGCAGTGACGACAGTAATGAGCAGTTCTTC. This sequence encodes CASSDDSNEQFF.

V usage is TRBV11-2 and J usage is TRBJ2-2, with 11 positions matching TRBD2. The length of the CDR3 is 19 residues. CDR1 is SGHAT, CDR2 FQNNGV, per germline. With V trimmed by 1 base and J by 4 bases, 11 bases remained unmatched. The CDR3 loop is CASSLVGGTSGSRTGELFF. As DNA, the CDR3 is TGTGCCAGCAGCTTAGTTGGGGGGACTAGCGGTTCCCGCACCGGGGAGCTGTTTTTT. Full variable domain (remainder filled in from reference TRBV11-2 and TRBJ2-2): EAGVAQSPRYKIIEKRQSVAFWCNPISGHATLYWYQQILGQGPKLLIQFQNNGVVDDSQLPKDRFSAERLKGVDSTLKIQPAKLEDSAVYLCASSLVGGTSGSRTGELFFGEGSRLTVL.

The chain links TRBV7-9 to TRBJ2-5; possibly TRBD1 for D (6 bases). With 5 bases removed from V and 3 bases from J, the gap between germline ends came to 19 bases. Germline values: CDR1 SEHNR, CDR2 FQNEAQ (reference sequence). CDR3 length: 16 amino acids. CDR3 loop: CASSHYRLTGKETQYF. The CDR3 DNA reads TGTGCCAGCAGCCATTACCGACTTACAGGGAAAGAGACCCAGTACTTC.

The chain combines TRBV29-1 with TRBJ1-1; unclear D gene. Trimming pared 4 bases from V and 0 bases from J, leaving 9 bases between. The CDR3 consists of 13 residues. Per germline, CDR1 SQVTM and CDR2 ANQGSEA. In nucleotides, the CDR3 is TGCAGCGTTGTCAGTAGGATGAACACTGAAGCTTTCTTT. Translating it yields CSVVSRMNTEAFF. The variable domain in full, completed from reference TRBV29-1 and TRBJ1-1, reads SAVISQKPSRDICQRGTSLTIQCQVDSQVTMMFWYRQQPGQSLTLIATANQGSEATYESGFVIDKFPISRPNLTFSTLTVSNMSPEDSSIYLCSVVSRMNTEAFFGQGTRLTVV.

The CDR3 spells CASSLSAWGAVDTQYF. In DNA form, the CDR3 reads TGTGCCAGCAGCTTATCGGCGTGGGGAGCGGTAGATACGCAGTATTTT. The chain combines TRBV7-2 with TRBJ2-3; D possibly corresponds to TRBD2 (5 bases). CDR3 length: 16 amino acids. The germline V gene encodes CDR1 SGHTA and CDR2 FQGNSA. V was clipped by 2 bases and J by 5 bases, with 17 bases between them.

This rearrangement joins TRBV14 to TRBJ2-7, with D perhaps TRBD2 (6 bases). Germline CDR1 SGHDN, CDR2 FVKESK. The ends were cut back, 2 bases at V and 3 bases at J, with 11 bases in the middle. The CDR3 is 14 amino acids. DNA for the CDR3: TGTGCCAGCAGCCAACGCGGGGACTTCTACGAGCAGTACTTC. Residues: CASSQRGDFYEQYF. The whole variable domain, filled in from reference TRBV14 and TRBJ2-7, reads EAGVTQFPSHSVIEKGQTVTLRCDPISGHDNLYWYRRVMGKEIKFLLHFVKESKQDESGMPNNRFLAERTGGTYSTLKVQPAELEDSGVYFCASSQRGDFYEQYFGPGTRLTVT.

The V call is TRBV5-1, the J call TRBJ1-4, with D perhaps matching TRBD1 (5 bases). V was trimmed by 2 bases and J by 6 bases, leaving 14 bases between them. Germline CDR1 and CDR2: SGHRS and YFSETQ. The CDR3 runs 15 residues. The CDR3 reads CASSFAPGLDEKLFF. The CDR3 region has the DNA TGCGCCAGCAGCTTCGCGCCAGGGTTGGATGAAAAACTGTTTTTT.

This chain connects TRBV4-3 to TRBJ2-1; D possibly uses TRBD1 or TRBD2 (7 bases each). Germline-derived CDR1 and CDR2 are LGHNA and YSLEER. The CDR3 is 16 amino acids. V dropped 0 bases and J dropped 6 bases, with 15 bases sitting between them. CDR3 sequence reads: CASSQDREAGGNEQFF. The DNA for the CDR3 is TGCGCCAGCAGCCAAGATCGGGAGGCAGGGGGCAATGAGCAGTTCTTC.

V and J are TRBV6-5 and TRBJ2-4, with TRBD1 matching 7 bases. V shed 8 bases and J 8 bases; nucleotides not matched to a gene: 6. The CDR3 sequence is 12 residues long. Per the germline V gene, CDR1 is MNHEY and CDR2 is SVGAGI. Here the CDR3 DNA reads TGTGCCAGCCGAAGTAGGGGGCACATTCAGTACTTC. As protein: CASRSRGHIQYF.